This TCR beta chain comes out of a study of beta chain features in type 1 diabetes. Regarding this clone: Its antigen is not identified.

Purity (above 95%) was reached by all sorted populations. Reverse transcription of all isolated RNA meant that expressed TCRB transcripts were sequenced. Using immunoSEQ multiplex PCR, the repertoire was profiled, and TCRdb retains in-frame clones only, with some absent. This table holds around 250,000 clones, approximately 15% found once. Trimming removed 2 bases from V and 8 bases from J; junction bases left unmatched: 6. The germline V gene has CDR1 LNHNV and CDR2 YYDKDF (reference sequence). The CDR3 is made up of 17 amino acids. Whole-study findings and limits: Among all four CD4+ subsets, Type 1 diabetes patients had TCRB CDR3s that were moderately but significantly shorter. Researchers could not determine here whether HLA type influences TCRB rearrangement.

Sequenced: naive CD4+ T cells from blood. V gene TRBV15 combines with J gene TRBJ2-6, with 13 bases aligning to TRBD2. This clonotype was obtained from a man aged 25 to 40 with type 1 diabetes. CDR3 coding DNA: TGTGCCACCAGCAGAACTAGCGGGAGGGCCTCCTCCAACGTCCTGACTTTC. This translates into CATSRTSGRASSNVLTF.